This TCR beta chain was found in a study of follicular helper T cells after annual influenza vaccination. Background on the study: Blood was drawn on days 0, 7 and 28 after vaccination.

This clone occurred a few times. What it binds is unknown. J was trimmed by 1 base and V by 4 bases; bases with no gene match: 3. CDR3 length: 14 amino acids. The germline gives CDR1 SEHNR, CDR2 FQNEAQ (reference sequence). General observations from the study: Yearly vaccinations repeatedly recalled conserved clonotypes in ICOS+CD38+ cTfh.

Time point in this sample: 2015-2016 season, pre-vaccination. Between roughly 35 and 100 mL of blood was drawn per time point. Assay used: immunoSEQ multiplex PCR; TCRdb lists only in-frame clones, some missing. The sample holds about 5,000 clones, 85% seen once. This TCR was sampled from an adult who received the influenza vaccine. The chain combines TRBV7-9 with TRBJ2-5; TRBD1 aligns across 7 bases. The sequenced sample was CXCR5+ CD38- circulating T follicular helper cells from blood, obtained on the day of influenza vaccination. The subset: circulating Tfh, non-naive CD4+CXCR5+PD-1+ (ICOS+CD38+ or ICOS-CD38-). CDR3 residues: CASSYDRVQETQYF. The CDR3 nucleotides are TGTGCCAGCAGCTACGACAGGGTCCAAGAGACCCAGTACTTC. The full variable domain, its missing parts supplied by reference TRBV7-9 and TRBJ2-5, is DTGVSQNPRHKITKRGQNVTFRCDPISEHNRLYWYRQTLGQGPEFLTYFQNEAQLEKSRLLSDRFSAERPKGSFSTLEIQRTEQGDSAMYLCASSYDRVQETQYFGPGTRLLVL.